Listed here are 26 T cell receptor beta chains from one sample, sequenced in a study of memory CD8 T cells in hepatitis C reinfection. Here immunoSEQ multiplex PCR was the method, and the copy in TCRdb shows in-frame clones only, minus some. Of more than 45,000 clones listed, 89% are singletons. Noted time point: pre-reinfection, 55 to 20 weeks before reinfection detection. TCR sequencing was done directly ex vivo on sorted cells, without expansion in vitro. Sequencing input: naive CD8+ T cells sorted from blood. The receptors here all came from a man between 18 and 29 years old with hepatitis C virus infection.

The chain has TRBV12-5 and TRBJ2-3; TRBD1 is a possible D gene (7 bases). CDR3 length equals 18 residues. CDR1 LGHNT and CDR2 FRNRAP come from the germline V gene. V was cut by 7 bases and J by 6 bases, with 29 bases left in between. DNA of the CDR3: TGTGCTAGTGCCCAAATAGGGGGCGGGGACCAGAAGGATGATACGCAGTATTTT. Its protein product is CASAQIGGGDQKDDTQYF.

This chain uses TRBV9 with TRBJ1-1, with D unclear. This CDR3 spans 15 amino acids. Per germline, CDR1 SGDLS and CDR2 YYNGEE. V was clipped by 0 bases and J by 0 bases, with 9 bases between them. The CDR3 here is CASSVARAVNTEAFF. In DNA, the CDR3 is TGTGCCAGCAGCGTAGCCCGAGCCGTGAACACTGAAGCTTTCTTT.

The chain has TRBV10-3 and TRBJ2-1, with 9 bases identical to TRBD1. The CDR3 extends over 15 amino acids. Germline-derived CDR1 and CDR2 are ENHRY and SYGVKD. With 9 bases clipped from V and 5 bases from J, the junction kept 11 bases outside the gene matches. The DNA for the CDR3 is TGTGCCATGAGGTCGGGACAGGGTATCCACAATGAGCAGTTCTTC. Translation gives CAMRSGQGIHNEQFF.

The chain has TRBV7-9 and TRBJ2-3; 9 nucleotides match TRBD2. The V segment lost 4 bases and the J segment 2 bases; nucleotides outside the gene matches: 4. CDR1 and CDR2 (germline): SEHNR, FQNEAQ (reference sequence). This CDR3 has 15 amino acids. The CDR3 reads CASSSLAGLTDTQYF. In nucleotides, the CDR3 is TGTGCCAGCAGCTCACTAGCGGGCCTCACAGATACGCAGTATTTT.

The chain links TRBV27 to TRBJ2-1, with D tentatively TRBD1 (6 bases). Looked up from germline, CDR1 is MNHEY and CDR2 is SMNVEV (reference sequence). Trimming pared 2 bases from V and 0 bases from J, leaving 11 bases between. This CDR3 contains 16 residues. Written as DNA, the CDR3 is TGTGCCAGCAGTTTAGAGGGGGATGGCTCCTACAATGAGCAGTTCTTC. Translation: CASSLEGDGSYNEQFF.

V gene TRBV28 combines with J gene TRBJ2-7; possibly TRBD2 for D (6 bases). Germline V gene data show CDR1 as MDHEN and CDR2 as SYDVKM. The CDR3 extends over 15 amino acids. V was pared by 6 bases and J by 2 bases, with 17 bases between. CDR3 nucleotides: TGTGCCAGCAGCCCCTGGGAGGCCAAACCCTACGAGCAGTACTTC. Protein sequence: CASSPWEAKPYEQYF.

This sequence joins TRBV19 and TRBJ2-5, with 13 bases fitting TRBD2. J was trimmed by 2 bases and V by 3 bases; bases with no gene match: 12. This CDR3 spans 19 amino acids. Germline V gene lookup returns CDR1 LNHDA and CDR2 SQIVND (reference sequence). The CDR3 loop is CASSINSPGTSGVQETQYF. The CDR3 DNA is TGTGCCAGTAGTATTAATTCCCCCGGGACTAGCGGGGTTCAAGAGACCCAGTACTTC.

The CDR3 bases are TGTGCCAGCAGCGACCGGGACAGGCCCTACGAGCAGTACTTC. This sequence encodes CASSDRDRPYEQYF. The rearrangement uses TRBV6-1 and TRBJ2-7; 8 bases agree with TRBD1. This CDR3 has 14 amino acids. Germline trimming cut 6 bases from V and 2 bases from J; bases unmatched to any gene: 6. Germline loops: CDR1 MNHNS, CDR2 SASEGT.

The V and J genes are TRBV6-6 and TRBJ1-1; D is uncertain. V was trimmed by 2 bases and J by 2 bases, leaving 6 bases between them. The V gene's germline CDR1 is MNHNY and CDR2 SVGAGI (reference sequence). The CDR3 is 13 amino acids. CDR3 nucleotides: TGTGCCAGCAGTTACGGCCACAACACTGAAGCTTTCTTT. Amino acid sequence: CASSYGHNTEAFF.

Only one count was recorded for this clone. V gene TRBV7-9 combines with J gene TRBJ2-1; 10 positions match TRBD2. V gave up 5 bases and J gave up 0 bases; unmatched junction bases: 10. Germline V gives CDR1 SEHNR, CDR2 FQNEAQ (reference sequence). The CDR3 is 18 residues long. Here the CDR3 reads CASSQGLAGANSYNEQFF. Here the CDR3 DNA reads TGTGCCAGCAGCCAAGGGCTAGCGGGGGCCAACTCCTACAATGAGCAGTTCTTC.

The chain links TRBV11-2 to TRBJ2-1; a possible D gene is TRBD1 (5 bases). This CDR3 has 14 residues. CDR1 and CDR2 from the germline V gene are SGHAT and FQNNGV. V was shortened by 5 bases and J by 4 bases, with 12 bases between the two germline ends. Here the CDR3 reads CASSPPGSYNEQFF. CDR3 nucleotide sequence: TGTGCCAGCAGCCCCCCAGGGTCTTACAATGAGCAGTTCTTC.

The chain employs TRBV29-1 and TRBJ2-5; D may be TRBD1 (6 bases). Germline V gives CDR1 SQVTM, CDR2 ANQGSEA. The CDR3 runs 12 residues. The V end was cut by 6 bases, the J end by 2 bases, with 10 bases between. This CDR3 reads CSVRDRQETQYF. DNA of the CDR3: TGCAGCGTCCGAGACAGGCAAGAGACCCAGTACTTC.

V usage is TRBV4-1 and J usage is TRBJ1-2; 10 positions agree with TRBD1. The CDR3 is 17 residues long. Germline CDR1 and CDR2: MGHRA and YSYEKL. Trimming at V came to 0 bases and at J to 6 bases, leaving 10 bases not matched to a gene. The CDR3 region is CASSQDDGTGARDGYTF. The CDR3 coding sequence is TGCGCCAGCAGCCAAGACGACGGGACAGGGGCACGGGATGGCTACACCTTC.

This clone has only one observation. This chain joins TRBV19 and TRBJ2-6; D gene unclear. The CDR3 loop spans 13 amino acids. V shed 4 bases and J shed 1 base, with 2 bases lying between them. Germline CDR1 reads LNHDA; CDR2 reads SQIVND (reference sequence). As DNA, the CDR3 is TGTGCCAGTAGTACTTCTGGGGCCAACGTCCTGACTTTC. This translates into CASSTSGANVLTF.

The genes are TRBV7-9 and TRBJ2-7, with 8 bases identical to TRBD2. Looked up from germline, CDR1 is SEHNR and CDR2 is FQNEAQ (reference sequence). The V gene end was trimmed by 7 bases and the J gene end by 7 bases; junction bases not matched to a gene: 9. This CDR3 is built from 13 residues. The CDR3 coding sequence is TGTGCCAGCACCTCGGGAGGGACGCGTGAGCAGTACTTC. This codes for CASTSGGTREQYF.

The rearrangement joins TRBV7-9 to TRBJ2-7; the D gene is possibly TRBD2 (5 bases). The CDR3 totals 13 residues. Looked up from germline, CDR1 is SEHNR and CDR2 is FQNEAQ (reference sequence). V was cut by 5 bases and J by 3 bases, with 11 bases left in between. The CDR3 DNA reads as TGTGCCAGCAGCGAGCCGGGGAGCTACGAGCAGTACTTC. As protein: CASSEPGSYEQYF.

In this sample, this clone turned up a few times. The CDR3 loop reads CASSLGAAGELFF. The CDR3 region has the DNA TGTGCCAGCAGCTTGGGGGCAGCCGGGGAGCTGTTTTTT. The chain links TRBV7-9 to TRBJ2-2, with TRBD1 as a possible D gene (6 bases). V was clipped by 3 bases and J by 6 bases, with 8 bases between them. This CDR3 contains 13 residues. CDR1 SEHNR and CDR2 FQNEAQ come from the germline V gene (reference sequence).

This chain joins TRBV7-9 and TRBJ2-3; 9 bases match TRBD2. Per germline, CDR1 SEHNR and CDR2 FQNEAQ (reference sequence). This CDR3 has 16 residues. V gave up 0 bases and J gave up 4 bases; unmatched junction bases: 5. CDR3 coding DNA: TGTGCCAGCAGCTTAGCGACAGCGGGGGGTGCAGATACGCAGTATTTT. Its protein is CASSLATAGGADTQYF.

The count of this clone is one. J is TRBJ2-4 and V is TRBV4-2, with 8 bases that match TRBD2. Per germline, CDR1 LGHNA and CDR2 YNFKEQ. Trimming at V came to 4 bases and at J to 2 bases, leaving 10 bases not matched to a gene. The CDR3 runs to 17 residues. The CDR3 here is CASSRAVASGSKNIQYF. CDR3 DNA sequence: TGTGCCAGCAGCCGGGCGGTGGCTAGCGGGTCCAAAAACATTCAGTACTTC.

V is TRBV4-1 and J is TRBJ1-2, with 7 positions matching TRBD1. Germline V gene sequence: CDR1 MGHRA, CDR2 YSYEKL. The CDR3 totals 17 residues. The ends lost 1 base at V and 4 bases at J; junction bases unmatched: 12. CDR3 sequence: CASSQGGKGGAFYGYTF. CDR3 nucleotides: TGCGCCAGCAGCCAAGGGGGTAAAGGGGGCGCGTTCTATGGCTACACCTTC.

This clone was observed a single time. The chain joins TRBV2 to TRBJ2-3; tentative D call: TRBD2 (5 bases). Germline V gene lookup returns CDR1 SNHLY and CDR2 FYNNEI. The CDR3 covers 15 residues. The V end was cut by 7 bases, the J end by 5 bases, with 19 bases between. For the CDR3, the DNA is TGTGCCAGCACTTCTTGGCTAGCTAATGAAGATACGCAGTATTTT. This gives the protein CASTSWLANEDTQYF. Full variable domain (rest looked up from reference TRBV2 and TRBJ2-3): EPEVTQTPSHQVTQMGQEVILRCVPISNHLYFYWYRQILGQKVEFLVSFYNNEISEKSEIFDDQFSVERPDGSNFTLKIRSTKLEDSAMYFCASTSWLANEDTQYFGPGTRLTVL.

This clone was observed a handful of times. The gene calls are TRBV4-1 and TRBJ1-1; 7 bases map to TRBD1. The CDR3 has 14 residues. In germline, CDR1 is MGHRA, CDR2 YSYEKL. The trim removed 4 bases at V and 5 bases at J, leaving 7 bases unmatched. The CDR3 here is CASSPSGGGTEAFF. The CDR3 DNA sequence: TGCGCCAGCAGCCCTTCAGGGGGAGGTACTGAAGCTTTCTTT.

The chain combines TRBV21-1 with TRBJ2-1; the DNA was not used to check the table's D call, TRBD2. TRBV21-1 is a pseudogene locus. The CDR3 is 14 residues long. CDR3 DNA: TGTGCCAGCCCTATCCGACTTCGAGGTAGTGAGCAGTTCTTC. This translates into CASPIRLRGSEQFF.

With respect to this clone: At one boundary the junction diverges from the germline segment, which might be a read error. The V gene is TRBV7-8, the J gene TRBJ1-1; D may be TRBD1 (5 bases). This CDR3 region has 15 residues. The germline CDR1 and CDR2 sequences are SGHVS and FQNEAQ. The CDR3: CASSLVAGWNAEAFF. CDR3 in DNA: TGTGCCAGCAGCTTAGTGGCAGGGTGGAACGCTGAAGCTTTCTTT.

The rearrangement links TRBV19 to TRBJ1-5; D ambiguous. Germline CDR1 and CDR2: LNHDA and SQIVND (reference sequence). Trimming cost V 3 bases and J 2 bases, with 8 bases left between them. CDR3 length: 14 residues. CDR3 nucleotides: TGTGCCAGTAGTATTCGACTTGGCAATCAGCCCCAGCATTTT. Protein: CASSIRLGNQPQHF.

This chain uses TRBV7-2 with TRBJ1-5; a weak D match, TRBD1 (5 bases). V lost 2 bases and J lost 7, with 9 bases in between. The CDR3 is made up of 13 amino acids. CDR1 is SGHTA, CDR2 FQGNSA, per germline. For the CDR3, the DNA is TGTGCCAGCAGCTTACGGGGGATCCAGCCCCAGCATTTT. Encoded protein: CASSLRGIQPQHF. Variable domain in full (rest from reference TRBV7-2 and TRBJ1-5): GAGVSQSPSNKVTEKGKDVELRCDPISGHTALYWYRQSLGQGLEFLIYFQGNSAPDKSGLPSDRFSAERTGGSVSTLTIQRTQQEDSAVYLCASSLRGIQPQHFGDGTRLSIL.